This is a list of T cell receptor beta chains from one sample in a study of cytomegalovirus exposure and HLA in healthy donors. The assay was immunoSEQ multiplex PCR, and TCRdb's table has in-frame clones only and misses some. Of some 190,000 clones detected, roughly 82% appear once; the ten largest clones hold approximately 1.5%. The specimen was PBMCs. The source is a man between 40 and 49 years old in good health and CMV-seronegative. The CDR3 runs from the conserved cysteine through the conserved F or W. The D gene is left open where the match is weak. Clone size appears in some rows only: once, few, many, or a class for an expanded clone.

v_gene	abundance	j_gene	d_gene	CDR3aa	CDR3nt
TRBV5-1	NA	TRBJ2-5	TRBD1	CASRGTGQETQYF	TGCGCCAGCAGGGGGACAGGGCAAGAGACCCAGTACTTC
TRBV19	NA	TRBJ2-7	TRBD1	CASSTGTGGTEQYF	TGTGCCAGTAGTACCGGGACAGGGGGAACCGAGCAGTACTTC
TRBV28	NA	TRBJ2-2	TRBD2	CASSLARAGDRPGELFF	TGTGCCAGCAGTTTGGCCCGAGCGGGAGACCGTCCCGGGGAGCTGTTTTTT
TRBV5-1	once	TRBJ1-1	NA	CASSPQDRPNTEAFF	TGCGCCAGCAGCCCGCAAGACAGGCCGAACACTGAAGCTTTCTTT
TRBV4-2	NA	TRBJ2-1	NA	CASSQEGNRGSSYNEQFF	TGTGCCAGCAGCCAAGAGGGGAACCGAGGGAGCTCCTACAATGAGCAGTTCTTC
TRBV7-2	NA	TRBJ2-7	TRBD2	CASSPRVAGGPSEQYF	TGTGCCAGCAGCCCCCGCGTGGCGGGGGGGCCGTCAGAGCAGTACTTC
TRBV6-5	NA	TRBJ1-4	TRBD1	CASSLGGQPNEKLFF	TGTGCCAGCAGTCTTGGGGGACAGCCTAATGAAAAACTGTTTTTT
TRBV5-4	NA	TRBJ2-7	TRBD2	CASSLGLTSGRGGEQYF	TGTGCCAGCAGCTTGGGGCTGACTAGCGGGAGAGGGGGCGAGCAGTACTTC
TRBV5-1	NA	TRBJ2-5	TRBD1	CASSADRGTGTQYF	TGCGCCAGCAGCGCGGACAGGGGTACTGGGACCCAGTACTTC
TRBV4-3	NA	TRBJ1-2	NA	CASSPGRGGYGYTF	TGCGCCAGCAGCCCTGGAAGAGGTGGCTATGGCTACACCTTC
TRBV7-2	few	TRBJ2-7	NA	CASSLDPTRVTYEQYF	TGTGCCAGCAGCTTAGACCCTACTAGAGTAACCTACGAGCAGTACTTC
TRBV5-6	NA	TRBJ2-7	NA	CASSRNYEQYF	TGTGCCAGCAGCCGTAACTACGAGCAGTACTTC
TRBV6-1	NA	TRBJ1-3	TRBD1	CASSVGDRGSGNTIYF	TGTGCCAGCAGTGTGGGTGACAGGGGCTCTGGAAACACCATATATTTT
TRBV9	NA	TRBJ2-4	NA	CASTEEEGVDIQYF	TGTGCCAGCACCGAAGAGGAAGGGGTGGACATTCAGTACTTC
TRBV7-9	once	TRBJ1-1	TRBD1	CARMTGEGDEAFF	TGTGCCAGGATGACAGGGGAGGGTGATGAAGCTTTCTTT
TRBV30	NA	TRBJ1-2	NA	CAWSVSHVYGYTF	TGTGCCTGGAGTGTATCACACGTCTATGGCTACACCTTC
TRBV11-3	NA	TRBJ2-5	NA	CASSAMKRAQYF	TGTGCCAGCAGCGCAATGAAAAGAGCCCAGTACTTC
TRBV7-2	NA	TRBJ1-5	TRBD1	CASSLDGGGAGQPQHF	TGTGCCAGCAGCCTCGACGGAGGGGGCGCAGGACAGCCCCAGCATTTT
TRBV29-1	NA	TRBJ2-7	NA	CSVRGGRSYEQYF	TGCAGCGTGAGAGGCGGCAGATCCTACGAGCAGTACTTC
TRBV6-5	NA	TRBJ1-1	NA	CASSYGFEAFF	TGTGCCAGCAGTTATGGCTTTGAAGCTTTCTTT
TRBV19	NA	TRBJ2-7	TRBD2	CASSIGGGNEQYF	TGTGCCAGTAGTATAGGGGGAGGGAACGAGCAGTACTTC
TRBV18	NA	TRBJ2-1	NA	CASSPGIANEQFF	TGTGCCAGCTCCCCCGGGATAGCCAATGAGCAGTTCTTC
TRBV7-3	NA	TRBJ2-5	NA	CASSLDGEHQETQYF	TGTGCCAGCAGCTTGGACGGGGAACACCAAGAGACCCAGTACTTC
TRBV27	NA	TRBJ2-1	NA	CASSLDGRVGNEQFF	TGTGCCAGCAGTTTAGACGGCAGGGTGGGCAATGAGCAGTTCTTC
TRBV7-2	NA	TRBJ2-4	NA	CASSFRGKNIQYF	TGTGCCAGCAGCTTCCGGGGCAAAAACATTCAGTACTTC
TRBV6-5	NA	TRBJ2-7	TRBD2	CASSYRGLVGREQYF	TGTGCCAGCAGTTACAGGGGACTAGTGGGGCGCGAGCAGTACTTC
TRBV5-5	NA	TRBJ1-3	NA	CASSLAGGAGGNTIYF	TGTGCCAGCAGCTTGGCCGGAGGGGCGGGAGGAAACACCATATATTTT
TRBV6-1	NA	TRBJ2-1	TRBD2	CASSPGGAGKDEQFF	TGTGCCAGCAGCCCGGGGGGAGCGGGAAAGGATGAGCAGTTCTTC
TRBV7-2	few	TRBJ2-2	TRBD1	CASSSPRGFRGQTGELFF	TGTGCCAGCAGCTCCCCCCGTGGTTTCAGGGGGCAGACCGGGGAGCTGTTTTTT
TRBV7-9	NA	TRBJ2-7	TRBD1	CASSLVGQGAGEQYF	TGTGCCAGCAGCTTAGTAGGACAGGGGGCTGGCGAGCAGTACTTC
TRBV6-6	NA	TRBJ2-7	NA	CASSYGVDRSFGEQYF	TGTGCCAGCAGTTACGGGGTCGACAGGAGTTTCGGGGAGCAGTACTTC
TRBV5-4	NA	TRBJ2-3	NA	CASSPLGQGHYTQYF	TGTGCCAGCAGCCCGCTCGGGCAGGGTCACTATACGCAGTATTTT
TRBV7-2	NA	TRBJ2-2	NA	CASSLALGELRGELFF	TGTGCCAGCAGCTTAGCGCTCGGGGAACTACGCGGGGAGCTGTTTTTT
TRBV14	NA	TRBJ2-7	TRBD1	CASSQGLGGRAPYEQYF	TGTGCCAGCAGCCAAGGTTTAGGGGGCAGGGCCCCCTACGAGCAGTACTTC
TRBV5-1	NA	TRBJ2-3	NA	CASSGDQNTQYF	TGCGCCAGCAGCGGAGACCAAAATACGCAGTATTTT
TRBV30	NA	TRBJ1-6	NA	CAWSGENSPLHF	TGTGCCTGGAGTGGTGAGAATTCACCCCTCCACTTT
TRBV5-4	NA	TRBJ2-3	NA	CASSLVGASTDTQYF	TGTGCCAGCAGCTTGGTAGGGGCGAGCACAGATACGCAGTATTTT
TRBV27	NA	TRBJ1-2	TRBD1	CATRGLGYTF	TGTGCCACCAGGGGGCTTGGCTACACCTTC
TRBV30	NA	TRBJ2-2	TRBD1	CAWRATGSNTGELFF	TGTGCCTGGAGAGCGACAGGGTCGAACACCGGGGAGCTGTTTTTT
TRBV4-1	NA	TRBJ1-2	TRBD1	CASSHPTGGNYGYTF	TGCGCCAGCAGCCATCCGACAGGGGGCAACTATGGCTACACCTTC
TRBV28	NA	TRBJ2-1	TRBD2	CASTPGTSSYNEQFF	TGTGCCAGCACCCCTGGGACTAGCTCCTACAATGAGCAGTTCTTC
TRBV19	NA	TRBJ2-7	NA	CASSIVPGYEQYF	TGTGCCAGTAGTATAGTCCCAGGGTACGAGCAGTACTTC
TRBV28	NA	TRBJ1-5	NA	CASSSSSRGSNQPQHF	TGTGCCAGCAGTTCGTCGTCAAGGGGAAGCAATCAGCCCCAGCATTTT
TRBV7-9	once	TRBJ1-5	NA	CASSLGNSPNQPQHF	TGTGCCAGCAGCTTAGGCAACAGCCCCAATCAGCCCCAGCATTTT